This T cell receptor (beta chain) stems from a study of T-cell reconstitution after alpha-beta-depleted transplantation in children. The table lists this clonotype with a few counts. Unique molecular identifiers were incorporated during preparation of the TCRbeta library. TCRdb independently ran MiXCR on the PCR reads; one entry per CDR3 protein. This table holds some 600,000 distinct CDR3 sequences, 16% found once. The CDR3 is made up of 16 amino acids. The V gene's germline CDR1 is SQVTM and CDR2 ANQGSEA. Trimming at V came to 5 bases and at J to 4 bases, leaving 11 bases not matched to a gene. Here the sequenced sample was PBMCs from the stem cell graft donor, taken from the stem cell graft. This chain uses TRBV29-1 with TRBJ2-3, with TRBD1 matching over 11 bases. This TCR came from a human donor who donated a stem cell graft to a child with acute myeloid leukemia. CDR3 protein: CSVLSGTGGTADTQYF. CDR3 coding DNA: TGCAGCGTTCTTTCCGGGACAGGGGGTACAGCAGATACGCAGTATTTT.